Shown below are 31 T cell receptor beta chains from a single sample sequenced in a study of T cells in localized non-small cell lung cancer. Sequencing used immunoSEQ multiplex PCR; TCRdb keeps in-frame clones, though not all of them. The sample carries 1,400 to 1,500 clones, over 20% recorded once. The sequences come from normal lung tissue next to the tumor, collected before any cancer treatment. The source is a female donor aged 60 or older with stage I lung adenocarcinoma.

This clone is medium-sized within its sample. The rearrangement links TRBV28 to TRBJ2-7; the match to TRBD2 covers 9 bases. Losses at the gene ends were 3 bases for V and 5 bases for J; bases not matched to a gene: 5. This CDR3 region has 14 residues. The germline CDR1 and CDR2 sequences are MDHEN and SYDVKM. CDR3 residues: CASSFKAGGNEQYF. CDR3 coding DNA: TGTGCCAGCAGTTTCAAAGCGGGAGGTAACGAGCAGTACTTC.

This clone is medium-sized in the sample. V is TRBV11-3 and J is TRBJ1-5; D unresolved. Trimming pared 5 bases from V and 3 bases from J, leaving 14 bases between. CDR1 SGHNT and CDR2 YENEEA come from the germline V gene. The CDR3 is made up of 15 amino acids. DNA for the CDR3: TGTGCCAGCAGCCCCCTAATCGGATCCAATCAGCCCCAGCATTTT. Translating it yields CASSPLIGSNQPQHF.

The chain has TRBV19 and TRBJ2-7; tentatively, D is TRBD2 (6 bases). CDR1 LNHDA and CDR2 SQIVND come from the germline V gene (reference sequence). The CDR3 length is 13 residues. Trimming left V 9 bases short and J 5 bases short, with 17 bases between. The CDR3 sequence: CASRDWRGDEQYF. For the CDR3, the DNA is TGTGCCAGCCGGGACTGGAGAGGGGACGAGCAGTACTTC.

The V call is TRBV9, the J call TRBJ2-5; D possibly corresponds to TRBD2 (6 bases). This CDR3 contains 15 residues. CDR1 SGDLS and CDR2 YYNGEE come from the germline V gene. V was trimmed by 3 bases and J by 3 bases, leaving 15 bases between them. CDR3 in DNA: TGTGCCAGCAGCGCTACGGGACTCAGGGAAGAGACCCAGTACTTC. Its translation is CASSATGLREETQYF.

This clone was picked up a small number of times. The chain has TRBV6-7 and TRBJ2-3; D might be TRBD2 (6 bases). TRBV6-7 is marked as an open reading frame, function uncertain. This CDR3 is 17 amino acids long. Trimming took 5 bases from V and 0 from J, leaving 18 bases between them. The CDR3 sequence: CASSPKGGGISTDTQYF. The CDR3, as DNA: TGTGCCAGCAGTCCAAAGGGTGGCGGGATAAGCACAGATACGCAGTATTTT.

This chain joins TRBV6-8 and TRBJ2-7; D is perhaps TRBD1 (6 bases). Germline V gene lookup returns CDR1 MNHGY and CDR2 SAAAGT. This CDR3 region has 14 residues. The germline V and J ends were trimmed by 0 bases and 2 bases, with 8 bases remaining between them. The CDR3 DNA is TGTGCCAGCAGTTACTCCCGGGACACCTACGAGCAGTACTTC. Residues: CASSYSRDTYEQYF.

This clone is classed as medium-sized. The V and J genes are TRBV11-3 and TRBJ2-3, with D perhaps given as TRBD1 or TRBD2 (5 bases each). V lost 1 base, J lost 4 bases, and 18 bases lay in between. Germline assignment: CDR1 SGHNT and CDR2 YENEEA. The CDR3 length is 17 residues. CDR3 sequence (DNA): TGTGCCAGCAGCTTAGTGGGTGGTGGGGGAGTTGCAGATACGCAGTATTTT. Its protein is CASSLVGGGGVADTQYF.

The J gene is TRBJ1-1, the V gene TRBV5-1; TRBD1 might be the D (5 bases). Per germline, CDR1 SGHRS and CDR2 YFSETQ. V was cut by 0 bases and J by 4 bases, with 16 bases left in between. CDR3 length equals 16 residues. The CDR3 DNA follows: TGCGCCAGCAGCTTGGAAGTTGGGATGGGGACCACTGAAGCTTTCTTT. Translated: CASSLEVGMGTTEAFF.

The sample holds a few counts of this clone. V gene TRBV11-3 combines with J gene TRBJ1-1; 10 nucleotides agree with TRBD1. CDR3 size: 14 residues. Germline V gives CDR1 SGHNT, CDR2 YENEEA. V trimming: 2 bases; J trimming: 10 bases; junction bases outside the gene matches: 7. As DNA, the CDR3 is TGTGCCAGCAGCTTACGGGGGACAGGGGAACTAGCTTTCTTT. This encodes CASSLRGTGELAFF.

This clone was seen a handful of times. The chain is built from TRBV9 and TRBJ2-7; D unclear. CDR1 and CDR2 (germline): SGDLS, YYNGEE. V was trimmed by 4 bases and J by 3 bases, leaving 11 bases between them. The CDR3 contains 13 residues. The CDR3 loop reads CASSPAGNYEQYF. The CDR3 bases are TGTGCCAGCAGCCCAGCCGGCAACTACGAGCAGTACTTC.

This clone turned up a few times. This chain links TRBV19 with TRBJ2-5; D remains unclear. The germline gives CDR1 LNHDA, CDR2 SQIVND (reference sequence). The CDR3 extends over 13 amino acids. Trimming shortened V by 3 bases and J by 2 bases, and 7 bases separated the two germline ends. CDR3 nucleotides: TGTGCCAGTAGTATGATGTTGCAAGAGACCCAGTACTTC. It specifies CASSMMLQETQYF.

This clone showed up just a few times. The rearrangement joins TRBV11-3 to TRBJ2-3; 14 bases match TRBD2. V lost 2 bases, J lost 4 bases, and 8 bases stayed unmatched. Germline V gives CDR1 SGHNT, CDR2 YENEEA. This CDR3 contains 18 residues. CDR3 in DNA: TGTGCCAGCAGCTTACCGGGACTAGCGGGAGTAGAGGCAGATACGCAGTATTTT. It is translated as CASSLPGLAGVEADTQYF.

By share, this clone ranks as medium-sized. J is TRBJ2-7 and V is TRBV11-3; perhaps TRBD1 as D (6 bases). Germline loops: CDR1 SGHNT, CDR2 YENEEA. V was trimmed by 4 bases and J by 2 bases, leaving 12 bases between them. The CDR3 is 14 amino acids. CDR3 nucleotide sequence: TGTGCCAGCAGCTCCTCAGGGGATCCCTACGAGCAGTACTTC. Encoded protein: CASSSSGDPYEQYF.

This clone was seen only a few times. The V and J genes are TRBV10-2 and TRBJ1-3; TRBD1 agrees at 8 bases. The trim removed 2 bases at V and 4 bases at J, leaving 7 bases unmatched. This CDR3 region has 16 residues. CDR1 WSHSY and CDR2 SAAADI come from the germline V gene. In DNA, the CDR3 is TGCGCCAGCAGTGAGACCGGGACAGGAGTGGGAAACACCATATATTTT. Translated: CASSETGTGVGNTIYF.

The chain links TRBV18 to TRBJ2-7; 8 bases map to TRBD1. Germline values: CDR1 KGHSH, CDR2 LQKENI. The ends lost 2 bases at V and 5 bases at J; junction bases unmatched: 5. The CDR3 runs 14 residues. The CDR3: CASSPWTGIHEQYF. The CDR3 DNA follows: TGTGCCAGCTCACCATGGACAGGGATCCACGAGCAGTACTTC.

J is TRBJ1-2 and V is TRBV30, with 7 bases lining up with TRBD1. Losses at the gene ends were 5 bases for V and 5 bases for J; bases not matched to a gene: 2. Germline CDR1 and CDR2: GTSNPN and SVGIG (reference sequence). This CDR3 is 11 amino acids long. The CDR3 loop is CAWAGGYGYTF. The CDR3 bases are TGTGCCTGGGCAGGGGGGTATGGCTACACCTTC.

By share, this clone counts as medium-sized. The chain has TRBV10-3 and TRBJ1-2, with TRBD1 matching over 7 bases. Unmatched junction bases numbered 10, after V lost 0 bases and J lost 6 bases. In germline, CDR1 is ENHRY, CDR2 SYGVKD. The CDR3 has 16 amino acids. The DNA for the CDR3 is TGTGCCATCAGTGAGTCTATTACAGGGGCCGCAAATGGCTACACCTTC. It is translated as CAISESITGAANGYTF.

The chain couples TRBV6-8 to TRBJ1-2; D is uncertain. Germline V gene sequence: CDR1 MNHGY, CDR2 SAAAGT. V lost 6 bases to trimming and J lost 1 base, with 9 bases between them. The CDR3 covers 13 residues. The chain's CDR3 is CASRRPINYGYTF. The CDR3 DNA sequence: TGTGCCAGCAGGAGACCCATTAACTATGGCTACACCTTC.

In its sample, this clone is large. As DNA, the CDR3 is TGCAGCGTCACCGGGTGGGACGAGATCCCAGGCTACGAGCAGTACTTC. It is translated as CSVTGWDEIPGYEQYF. The chain recombines TRBV29-1 with TRBJ2-7; either TRBD1 or TRBD2 may fit D (5 bases each). This CDR3 region has 16 residues. Trimming took 6 bases from V and 3 from J, leaving 24 bases between them. Germline V CDR1 and CDR2: SQVTM, ANQGSEA.

Relative to its sample, this clone is large. The chain combines TRBV6-8 with TRBJ2-7, with D perhaps TRBD1 (5 bases). This CDR3 is built from 13 residues. The germline V and J ends were trimmed by 2 bases and 3 bases, with 8 bases remaining between them. Germline V CDR1 and CDR2: MNHGY, SAAAGT. Written as DNA, the CDR3 is TGTGCCAGCAGTTACGTTCAGGGCTACGAGCAGTACTTC. This translates into CASSYVQGYEQYF.

This clone is judged medium-sized. The rearrangement joins TRBV11-3 to TRBJ2-7; either TRBD1 or TRBD2 may supply D (6 bases each). Germline V gene lookup returns CDR1 SGHNT and CDR2 YENEEA. CDR3 length: 15 residues. V was pared by 5 bases and J by 3 bases, with 17 bases between. CDR3 residues: CASSPSGGGFYEQYF. The CDR3 nucleotides are TGTGCCAGCAGCCCAAGCGGAGGGGGTTTCTACGAGCAGTACTTC.

This clone was picked up a small number of times. The chain employs TRBV1 and TRBJ2-7; TRBD2 is the table's D call and was not checked against the DNA. TRBV1 is a pseudogene. The CDR3 consists of 16 residues. The CDR3 DNA sequence: TGCACCAGCAGCCAGACGGGGACTTCTCCCCCCTACGAGCAGTACTTC. Its translation: CTSSQTGTSPPYEQYF.

This clone ranks as medium-sized. V and J are TRBV11-3 and TRBJ2-3, with TRBD2 as a possible D gene (5 bases). The CDR3 has 14 residues. Trimming took 1 base from V and 2 from J, leaving 7 bases between them. Germline-derived CDR1 and CDR2 are SGHNT and YENEEA. As DNA, the CDR3 is TGTGCCAGCAGCTTAGTAGCGACCACAGATACGCAGTATTTT. This translates into CASSLVATTDTQYF.

The chain carries TRBV6-8 and TRBJ2-7; D possibly uses TRBD1 or TRBD2 (5 bases each). Trimming removed 8 bases at V and 0 bases at J, with 17 bases between. This CDR3 contains 15 residues. Germline values: CDR1 MNHGY, CDR2 SAAAGT. The CDR3 reads CASGGITTGSYEQYF. Written as DNA, the CDR3 is TGTGCCAGCGGAGGAATAACCACAGGCTCCTACGAGCAGTACTTC.

There are a few counts of this clone. The chain joins TRBV30 to TRBJ2-1, with 9 positions matching TRBD2. Trimming took 0 bases from V and 7 from J; bases not matched to a gene: 7. The CDR3 has 15 amino acids. Germline V gives CDR1 GTSNPN, CDR2 SVGIG (reference sequence). CDR3 coding DNA: TGTGCCTGGAGTGTAGCGGGAGGTTTTAGAAATGAGCAGTTCTTC. Protein: CAWSVAGGFRNEQFF.

The genes are TRBV6-7 and TRBJ2-1, with D tentatively TRBD2 (5 bases). TRBV6-7 is given ORF status, its function remaining uncertain. The V end lost 5 bases, the J end lost 6 bases, and 20 bases lay between the germline ends. This CDR3 has 16 amino acids. CDR3 in DNA: TGTGCCAGCAGTCTTAAGCTAGCAAGCACCTCCAATGAGCAGTTCTTC. Translation: CASSLKLASTSNEQFF.

This clone appeared a few times. V gene TRBV19 combines with J gene TRBJ1-1; D gene unclear. Per the germline V gene, CDR1 is LNHDA and CDR2 is SQIVND (reference sequence). This CDR3 has 13 amino acids. V lost 5 bases, J lost 3 bases, and 10 bases lay in between. CDR3 amino acids: CASSSDRYTEAFF. In nucleotides, the CDR3 is TGTGCCAGTAGTTCGGACCGGTACACTGAAGCTTTCTTT.

This clone was counted a few times. The chain employs TRBV19 and TRBJ1-4, with 7 nucleotides matching TRBD1. Germline-derived CDR1 and CDR2 are LNHDA and SQIVND (reference sequence). The CDR3 length is 14 residues. Losses at the gene ends were 4 bases for V and 7 bases for J; bases not matched to a gene: 6. CDR3 coding DNA: TGTGCCAGTAGTACTATTAGACAGGGTGAAAAACTGTTTTTT. Amino acids: CASSTIRQGEKLFF.

This clone has just a few counts. The chain combines TRBV27 with TRBJ1-2; 10 bases agree with TRBD1. The CDR3 length is 15 residues. In germline, CDR1 is MNHEY, CDR2 SMNVEV (reference sequence). The V gene end was trimmed by 5 bases and the J gene end by 4 bases; junction bases not matched to a gene: 7. The CDR3 region is CASSPQTGGFYGYTF. DNA for the CDR3: TGTGCCAGCAGTCCGCAGACAGGGGGCTTCTATGGCTACACCTTC.

This clone occurred a few times. Other DNA sequences in the sample encode the same CDR3. DNA of the CDR3: TGTGCCAGCAGCCTCAACACCGGGGAGCTGTTTTTT. Translation gives CASSLNTGELFF. The chain employs TRBV28 and TRBJ2-2; D is undetermined. Trimming shortened V by 6 bases and J by 2 bases, and 4 bases separated the two germline ends. CDR3 length equals 12 residues. Germline CDR1 MDHEN, CDR2 SYDVKM.

There are a few counts of this clone. This rearrangement joins TRBV11-3 to TRBJ2-1, with 15 positions matching TRBD2. Germline trimming cut 7 bases from V and 4 bases from J; bases unmatched to any gene: 8. CDR1 is SGHNT and CDR2 is YENEEA in the germline V gene. This CDR3 has 17 residues. The CDR3: CASTAGTSGRRYNEQFF. CDR3 nucleotide sequence: TGTGCCAGCACCGCCGGGACTAGCGGGAGGAGATACAATGAGCAGTTCTTC.